Reported below is one T cell receptor (beta chain). TCRdb analysed the PCR reads with MiXCR anew, one entry per CDR3 protein. Of about 320,000 distinct CDR3 sequences listed, 20% to 25% are singletons. CDR3 length: 15 residues. V lost 3 bases, J lost 2 bases, and 10 bases lay in between. Per germline, CDR1 LNHDA and CDR2 SQIVND (reference sequence). This sample was included in a study of molecular identifiers for immune sequencing clone quantification. Across the whole study: Replicates split RNA from approximately 20,000 or 100,000 naive CD8 cells five ways, and the researchers sequenced four portions.

The gene calls are TRBV19 and TRBJ2-2; D not resolved. The source of this sequence is a human donor in good health. Some libraries in this study had Jurkat cell RNA spiked in. Sequences were obtained from naive CD8+ T cells from blood, with Jurkat cell RNA spiked in. Subset of the sample: FACS-sorted CD8+CD4-CCR7+CD45RA+ naive T cells. CDR3 DNA sequence: TGTGCCAGTAGTATGAGTAGCTATAACACCGGGGAGCTGTTTTTT. It codes for CASSMSSYNTGELFF.